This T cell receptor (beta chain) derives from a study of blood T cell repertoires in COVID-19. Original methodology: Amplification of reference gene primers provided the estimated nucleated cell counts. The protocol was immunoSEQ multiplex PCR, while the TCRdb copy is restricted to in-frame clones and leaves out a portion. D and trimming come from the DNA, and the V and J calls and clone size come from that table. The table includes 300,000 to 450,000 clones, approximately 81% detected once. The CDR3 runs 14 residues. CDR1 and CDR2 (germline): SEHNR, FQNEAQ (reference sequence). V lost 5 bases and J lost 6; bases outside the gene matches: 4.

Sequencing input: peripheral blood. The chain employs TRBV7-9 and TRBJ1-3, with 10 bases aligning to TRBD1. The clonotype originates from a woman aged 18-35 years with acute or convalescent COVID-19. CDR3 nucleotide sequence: TGTGCCAGCAGCCTGGGACAGGGGCCAAACACCATATATTTT. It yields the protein CASSLGQGPNTIYF. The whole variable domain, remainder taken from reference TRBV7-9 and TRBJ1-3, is DTGVSQNPRHKITKRGQNVTFRCDPISEHNRLYWYRQTLGQGPEFLTYFQNEAQLEKSRLLSDRFSAERPKGSFSTLEIQRTEQGDSAMYLCASSLGQGPNTIYFGEGSWLTVV.